Following are 26 T cell receptor beta chains from one sample sequenced in a study of shared clonotypes between healthy human individuals (dated by TCRdb to the early 2020s). Library preparation employed the immunoSEQ multiplex PCR assay. TCRdb re-hosts the immuneACCESS table, in-frame sequences only. Its copies lack some clones; in the studies checked, an unresolved V gene accounts for under half of them, and the cause for the rest is not known. This sample gives fewer than 2.5 million clones in total; 93% of them show up just once. The ten top clones hold about 0.39% of the sample. Material for sequencing was naive CD4+ T cells from PBMCs. Sample cell subset or site, as interpreted from the label and publication: CD45RA+ positively selected. Receptors were obtained from a man aged 18 to 30 in good health. Some clones in this sample may be carry-over from other donors' samples.

This chain connects TRBV6-5 to TRBJ2-3; D uncertain. CDR1 and CDR2 (germline): MNHEY, SVGAGI. The CDR3 has 14 amino acids. The germline V and J ends were trimmed by 5 bases and 2 bases, with 11 bases remaining between them. The DNA for the CDR3 is TGTGCCAGCAGTGCGTCGCGGTTCACAGATACGCAGTATTTT. Residues: CASSASRFTDTQYF.

V gene TRBV7-2 combines with J gene TRBJ2-1; tentative D call: TRBD1 (7 bases). This CDR3 is 13 amino acids long. The V end was cut by 6 bases, the J end by 6 bases, with 12 bases between. Germline CDR1 is SGHTA and CDR2 is FQGNSA. In DNA, the CDR3 is TGTGCCAGCAGGGGGGGACAGTTCAATGAGCAGTTCTTC. It codes for CASRGGQFNEQFF.

J is TRBJ2-1 and V is TRBV5-4; 7 nucleotides agree with TRBD1. There are 15 residues in the CDR3. V lost 2 bases, J lost 0 bases, and 2 bases stayed unmatched. Germline V gene sequence: CDR1 SGHNT, CDR2 YYREEE (reference sequence). The CDR3 sequence is CASSFGQDSYNEQFF. The CDR3 region has the DNA TGTGCCAGCAGCTTTGGACAGGACTCCTACAATGAGCAGTTCTTC.

The chain recombines TRBV5-6 with TRBJ1-1; D is undetermined. V lost 4 bases, J lost 3 bases, and 10 bases lay in between. The germline V gene encodes CDR1 SGHDT and CDR2 YYEEEE. CDR3 size: 13 residues. The CDR3 sequence is CASSRVLDTEAFF. In DNA form, the CDR3 reads TGTGCCAGCAGCCGCGTGCTAGACACTGAAGCTTTCTTT. The full variable domain, rest sourced from reference TRBV5-6 and TRBJ1-1, is DAGVTQSPTHLIKTRGQQVTLRCSPKSGHDTVSWYQQALGQGPQFIFQYYEEEERQRGNFPDRFSGHQFPNYSSELNVNALLLGDSALYLCASSRVLDTEAFFGQGTRLTVV.

The rearrangement links TRBV19 to TRBJ2-3, with D perhaps TRBD1 (5 bases). This CDR3 spans 15 amino acids. The V and J ends lost 5 bases and 4 bases respectively, with 16 bases between them. The germline CDR1 and CDR2 sequences are LNHDA and SQIVND (reference sequence). The CDR3 protein is CASSATVTRSDTQYF. The CDR3 DNA reads TGTGCCAGTAGTGCGACAGTTACGAGGTCAGATACGCAGTATTTT. The variable domain in full, completed from reference TRBV19 and TRBJ2-3, reads DGGITQSPKYLFRKEGQNVTLSCEQNLNHDAMYWYRQDPGQGLRLIYYSQIVNDFQKGDIAEGYSVSREKKESFPLTVTSAQKNPTAFYLCASSATVTRSDTQYFGPGTRLTVL.

The chain combines TRBV5-6 with TRBJ1-2, with 10 bases identical to TRBD1. The CDR3 is 15 amino acids. The trim removed 2 bases at V and 0 bases at J, leaving 1 base unmatched. The germline CDR1 and CDR2 sequences are SGHDT and YYEEEE. For the CDR3, the DNA is TGTGCCAGCAGCTTAGACAGGGGGCCTAACTATGGCTACACCTTC. The encoded protein is CASSLDRGPNYGYTF.

The chain links TRBV5-1 to TRBJ1-2; 8 bases match TRBD1. With 3 bases clipped from V and 8 bases from J, the junction kept 12 bases outside the gene matches. The CDR3 extends over 15 amino acids. Germline lookup yields CDR1 SGHRS and CDR2 YFSETQ. The DNA for the CDR3 is TGCGCCAGCAGCTGGGGGCCAGGGGGCGGAAAGGGCTACACCTTC. Its translation is CASSWGPGGGKGYTF.

This clone was seen only once. The chain is built from TRBV7-3 and TRBJ2-3; 7 bases agree with TRBD2. Trimming took 4 bases from V and 0 from J; bases not matched to a gene: 10. This CDR3 has 17 amino acids. Germline CDR1 reads SGHTA; CDR2 reads FQGTGA. The CDR3 DNA is TGTGCCAGCAGCTCCACCCCTAGCGGAGGTAGCACAGATACGCAGTATTTT. Its protein is CASSSTPSGGSTDTQYF.

The chain employs TRBV28 and TRBJ1-3; D might be TRBD1 (5 bases). Germline CDR1 is MDHEN and CDR2 is SYDVKM. The CDR3 runs 16 residues. V lost 6 bases, J lost 0 bases, and 15 bases lay in between. The CDR3, as DNA: TGTGCCAGCAGATCTCCTAGGGGCAGCTCTGGAAACACCATATATTTT. It is translated as CASRSPRGSSGNTIYF.

This clone was seen once. The rearrangement uses TRBV29-1 and TRBJ2-7; D unclear. The V end was cut by 4 bases, the J end by 3 bases, with 13 bases between. The V gene's germline CDR1 is SQVTM and CDR2 ANQGSEA. This CDR3 is built from 13 residues. The CDR3 sequence is CSVVGLMRYEQYF. The CDR3 nucleotides are TGCAGCGTTGTGGGTTTGATGCGCTACGAGCAGTACTTC.

V and J are TRBV9 and TRBJ2-1; TRBD2 agrees at 8 bases. This CDR3 is built from 16 residues. Germline CDR1 SGDLS, CDR2 YYNGEE. With 2 bases clipped from V and 8 bases from J, the junction kept 12 bases outside the gene matches. The CDR3 region is CASSVPTGGGLDEQFF. CDR3 DNA: TGTGCCAGCAGCGTCCCCACCGGGGGGGGCTTGGATGAGCAGTTCTTC.

The genes are TRBV6-6 and TRBJ2-1, with no clear D. Trimming cost V 0 bases and J 2 bases, with 8 bases left between them. Germline V gene lookup returns CDR1 MNHNY and CDR2 SVGAGI (reference sequence). The CDR3 contains 15 residues. The CDR3 nucleotides are TGTGCCAGCAGTTACTCGGGTAGGGCCTACAATGAGCAGTTCTTC. Its protein product is CASSYSGRAYNEQFF.

The chain employs TRBV6-5 and TRBJ1-1; D is undetermined. Germline V gives CDR1 MNHEY, CDR2 SVGAGI. The CDR3 is 14 residues long. Trimming removed 5 bases at V and 4 bases at J, with 14 bases between. The CDR3 reads CASSRADPFTEAFF. CDR3 DNA sequence: TGTGCCAGCAGTCGGGCCGATCCCTTCACTGAAGCTTTCTTT.

The CDR3 nucleotides read TGTGCCAGCAGCCCCGGTCTAGCGCCCAACTACGAGCAGTACTTC. Translating gives CASSPGLAPNYEQYF. The gene calls are TRBV7-3 and TRBJ2-7; the D gene is possibly TRBD2 (6 bases). Germline CDR1 is SGHTA and CDR2 is FQGTGA. The CDR3 totals 15 residues. The V and J ends lost 5 bases and 3 bases respectively, with 17 bases between them.

The rearrangement links TRBV6-1 to TRBJ1-4; TRBD1 is a possible D gene (5 bases). Germline V gives CDR1 MNHNS, CDR2 SASEGT. The germline V and J ends were trimmed by 4 bases and 0 bases, with 9 bases remaining between them. The CDR3 extends over 15 amino acids. The DNA of the CDR3 is TGTGCCAGCAGTGTTGGGACCCCAACTAATGAAAAACTGTTTTTT. This sequence encodes CASSVGTPTNEKLFF.

The rearrangement joins TRBV18 to TRBJ2-1; 13 nucleotides match TRBD2. CDR3 length: 15 amino acids. V was pared by 4 bases and J by 8 bases, with 5 bases of the junction left unmatched. Germline values: CDR1 KGHSH, CDR2 LQKENI. CDR3 DNA: TGTGCCAGCTCACTACTAGCGGGAGGGCAGGATGAGCAGTTCTTC. This codes for CASSLLAGGQDEQFF.

This chain uses TRBV6-6 with TRBJ1-2; 8 nucleotides line up with TRBD1. Per germline, CDR1 MNHNY and CDR2 SVGAGI (reference sequence). Trimming at V came to 7 bases and at J to 8 bases, leaving 15 bases not matched to a gene. This CDR3 contains 15 residues. CDR3 in amino acids: CASTTSDRVARGYTF. CDR3 DNA sequence: TGTGCCAGCACCACCTCGGACAGGGTGGCTAGAGGCTACACCTTC.

This clone was observed a few times. The V and J genes are TRBV25-1 and TRBJ1-1, with TRBD1 as a possible D gene (6 bases). The CDR3 is 15 residues long. Deletions cut 3 bases from V and 1 base from J, with 12 bases between. From germline, CDR1 is MGHDK and CDR2 SYGVNS. This CDR3 reads CASSDWTERNTEAFF. CDR3 nucleotide sequence: TGTGCCAGCAGTGATTGGACAGAGCGGAACACTGAAGCTTTCTTT.

The CDR3 DNA reads TGTGCCAGCACAAACCCCACTATGAACACTGAAGCTTTCTTT. It translates to CASTNPTMNTEAFF. The rearrangement uses TRBV28 and TRBJ1-1; D ambiguous. Germline CDR1 and CDR2: MDHEN and SYDVKM. V was cut by 7 bases and J by 0 bases, with 12 bases left in between. This CDR3 spans 14 amino acids.

This chain uses TRBV5-6 with TRBJ2-1; the match to TRBD2 covers 8 bases. The germline V gene has CDR1 SGHDT and CDR2 YYEEEE. The CDR3 runs 17 residues. Unmatched junction bases numbered 12, after V lost 2 bases and J lost 5 bases. CDR3 sequence: CASSLAPGTRRHNEQFF. The DNA of the CDR3 is TGTGCCAGCAGCTTAGCCCCCGGGACTAGAAGACACAATGAGCAGTTCTTC. The variable domain in full, completed from reference TRBV5-6 and TRBJ2-1, reads DAGVTQSPTHLIKTRGQQVTLRCSPKSGHDTVSWYQQALGQGPQFIFQYYEEEERQRGNFPDRFSGHQFPNYSSELNVNALLLGDSALYLCASSLAPGTRRHNEQFFGPGTRLTVL.

The rearrangement uses TRBV19 and TRBJ1-3; 8 bases are shared with TRBD1. Germline V lookup: CDR1 LNHDA, CDR2 SQIVND (reference sequence). With 6 bases clipped from V and 3 bases from J, the junction kept 4 bases outside the gene matches. The CDR3 sequence is 14 residues long. The CDR3 protein is CASSPTGVGNTIYF. CDR3 nucleotide sequence: TGTGCCAGTAGCCCGACAGGGGTTGGAAACACCATATATTTT.

A remark on this clone: The sample has other DNA sequences that encode this CDR3 too. The V call is TRBV18, the J call TRBJ1-5; D might be TRBD1 (5 bases). Germline V CDR1 and CDR2: KGHSH, LQKENI. Between the trimmed V and J ends, which lost 1 base and 0 bases, there was a span of 7 bases. This CDR3 is built from 15 residues. The CDR3 coding sequence is TGTGCCAGCTCACCACAGGGGTATAGCAATCAGCCCCAGCATTTT. The encoded protein is CASSPQGYSNQPQHF.

The chain carries TRBV7-2 and TRBJ1-1; 11 bases are a match to TRBD1. Trimming removed 2 bases from V and 4 bases from J; junction bases left unmatched: 15. The V gene's germline CDR1 is SGHTA and CDR2 FQGNSA. The CDR3 consists of 19 residues. CDR3 in DNA: TGTGCCAGCAGCTTACCGCATGGGACAGGGGGGCGTAGGGGCACTGAAGCTTTCTTT. Its protein product is CASSLPHGTGGRRGTEAFF.

This sequence joins TRBV9 and TRBJ2-1, with TRBD2 matching over 15 bases. The CDR3 spans 18 residues. V lost 3 bases, J lost 1 base, and 5 bases stayed unmatched. Germline loops: CDR1 SGDLS, CDR2 YYNGEE. CDR3 bases: TGTGCCAGCAGCGCGCTTGGGACTAGCGGGAGGTCCTACAATGAGCAGTTCTTC. It translates to CASSALGTSGRSYNEQFF.

A remark on this clone: Other DNA sequences in the same sample also yield this CDR3. The V and J genes are TRBV6-1 and TRBJ2-7; 14 positions agree with TRBD2. This CDR3 spans 14 amino acids. The ends lost 6 bases at V and 3 bases at J; junction bases unmatched: 1. Germline V lookup: CDR1 MNHNS, CDR2 SASEGT. CDR3 sequence reads: CASRGTSGSYEQYF. In DNA form, the CDR3 reads TGTGCCAGCAGAGGGACTAGCGGGAGCTACGAGCAGTACTTC.

V usage is TRBV6-1 and J usage is TRBJ1-4, with a possible D match to TRBD1 (6 bases). The CDR3 contains 15 residues. The V and J ends lost 0 bases and 7 bases respectively, with 12 bases between them. CDR1 and CDR2 from the germline V gene are MNHNS and SASEGT. CDR3 nucleotides: TGTGCCAGCAGTGAAGCGCCCAGGGGAGGTGAAAAACTGTTTTTT. Its translation is CASSEAPRGGEKLFF.